This is a list of T cell receptor beta chains from one sample in a study of blood T cell repertoires in COVID-19. The data were produced by immunoSEQ multiplex PCR, yet TCRdb's version contains in-frame clones alone and is incomplete. The repertoire has approximately 240,000 clones, about nine tenths of them found once; the top ten carry roughly 6.3%. The source material was PBMCs or T cells enriched from blood (not recorded which). Receptors were obtained from a woman between 25 and 40 years old with acute COVID-19. The CDR3 runs from the conserved cysteine through the conserved F or W.

v_call,j_call,cdr3_aa
TRBV5-1,TRBJ2-5,CASSLGGTPQETQYF
TRBV7-9,TRBJ2-3,CASSFAGSDTQYF
TRBV5-1,TRBJ1-4,CASSLTGLGEKLFF
TRBV9,TRBJ1-5,CASGGAWNQPQHF
TRBV6-1,TRBJ1-5,CASSATGTGVRQPQHF
TRBV21-1,TRBJ2-7,CASHNLAWSSYEQYF
TRBV28,TRBJ1-5,CASSFVTGRYQPQHF
TRBV6-6,TRBJ2-7,CASSPAPPGVGNSYEQYF
TRBV28,TRBJ2-1,CASVDGSSGKDNEQFF
TRBV28,TRBJ2-7,CASSLGTSGSLYEQYF
TRBV18,TRBJ1-4,CASSRDRGGSEKLFF
TRBV19,TRBJ1-2,CASTNPGGWSYGYTF
TRBV19,TRBJ2-7,CASSMGLAGTRQYF
TRBV28,TRBJ2-1,CASSLITSGRSYNEQFF
TRBV5-1,TRBJ2-1,CASSSRTGGNEQFF
TRBV9,TRBJ1-1,CASSVGTGNTEAFF
TRBV5-1,TRBJ1-1,CASSSGGSNTEAFF
TRBV4-3,TRBJ2-7,CASSLRVAGGMNEQYF
TRBV28,TRBJ1-2,CASREGAVLGGYTF
TRBV7-9,TRBJ2-5,CASSLARAGAGTQYF
TRBV7-9,TRBJ2-5,CASSSQTQGARETQYF
TRBV11-2,TRBJ2-1,CASEAYNEQFF
TRBV6-5,TRBJ1-1,CASTGTYRATEAFF
TRBV2,TRBJ2-5,CASRQELAVGLAQYF
TRBV27,TRBJ2-1,CASSLSGGLMLF
TRBV18,TRBJ1-6,CASSPPGLRNSPLHF
TRBV10-3,TRBJ1-5,CATGTGGHNSNQPQHF
TRBV6-5,TRBJ2-1,CASSRIGMGEQFF
TRBV6-6,TRBJ2-2,CASSPRTGIMVASTGELFF
TRBV29-1,TRBJ2-7,CSVKDRALYEQYF
TRBV19,TRBJ2-1,CASTRLGLELSDEQFF
TRBV25-1,TRBJ1-4,CASSEFASYNEKLFF
TRBV10-3,TRBJ1-6,CAISACDSPLHF
TRBV3-1/TRBV3-2,TRBJ2-7,CASSHPDGISSYEQYF
TRBV5-1,TRBJ2-3,CASSLQAIRTDTQYF
TRBV9,TRBJ1-5,CASSVGTGENQPQHF
TRBV5-6,TRBJ1-3,CASSARDRGSGNTIYF
TRBV5-5,TRBJ1-3,CASSFGGSGGNTIYF
TRBV18,TRBJ2-5,CASSLRVLAGPSEETQYF
TRBV3-1/TRBV3-2,TRBJ1-6,CASKQGAAGSPLHF
TRBV18,TRBJ2-2,CASSPQGSGGSGELFF
TRBV7-8,TRBJ2-7,CASSLVGLGGGSEQYF
TRBV27,TRBJ1-1,CASSFVWQGRMNTEAFF
TRBV30,TRBJ1-4,CAWSQGVTTNEKLFF
TRBV5-1,TRBJ1-2,CASSLEDRAGYTF
TRBV19,TRBJ1-6,CASSIAGGASSPLHF
TRBV5-1,TRBJ2-1,CASSYRSLGQGRNEQFF
TRBV2,TRBJ2-7,CASSVVRVNEQYF